The rows below give T cell receptor beta chains drawn from one sample of a study of CD8 T cells in ankylosing spondylitis. TCRdb ran MiXCR on the 5' RACE reads and lists one entry per CDR3 protein. The sample yields 450,000 or so distinct CDR3 sequences, about 25% seen once. The sequencing input was blood, either unsorted or a sorted T cell fraction (not recorded which). All receptors come from a male donor with ankylosing spondylitis. Each CDR3 is given with its conserved first and last residue. D genes are given only for firm matches. For some rows the clone size is stated as once, few or many, or as a class when expanded; others skip it.

cdr3_length | clone_size | v_call | d_call | cdr3_aa
15 | . | TRBV7-9 | . | CASSTGRRSSYEQYF
17 | few | TRBV20-1 | TRBD2 | CSARGGTSGKGVNTQYF
12 | . | TRBV27 | . | CASSFGANVLTF
16 | . | TRBV5-1 | . | CASSLLQAMDSYEQYF
18 | few | TRBV12-3/TRBV12-4 | TRBD2 | CASSPRSGRALPNGELFF
16 | . | TRBV4-2 | . | CASSQEGRISTDTQYF
15 | . | TRBV12-3/TRBV12-4 | . | CASSRTFRGDQPQHF
11 | . | TRBV20-1 | . | CSASQGREQYF
17 | . | TRBV7-2 | TRBD2 | CASSLGSGRAVYNEQFF
13 | . | TRBV7-2 | . | CASSLNGFYEQYF
13 | . | TRBV20-1 | . | CSARAQGLRGYTF
12 | few | TRBV20-1 | . | CSALGLNQPQHF
14 | few | TRBV5-1 | . | CASLAAVGEETQYF
17 | . | TRBV20-1 | TRBD2 | CSARPSSSGSLYNEQFF
14 | . | TRBV3-1 | . | CASSQGRNTGELFF
16 | . | TRBV4-1 | . | CASSPLGQGRNQPQHF
12 | few | TRBV5-1 | TRBD1 | CASSRDREGYTF
12 | . | TRBV12-3/TRBV12-4 | . | CASSFASGRYTF
14 | few | TRBV19 | . | CASIPDYSTGELFF